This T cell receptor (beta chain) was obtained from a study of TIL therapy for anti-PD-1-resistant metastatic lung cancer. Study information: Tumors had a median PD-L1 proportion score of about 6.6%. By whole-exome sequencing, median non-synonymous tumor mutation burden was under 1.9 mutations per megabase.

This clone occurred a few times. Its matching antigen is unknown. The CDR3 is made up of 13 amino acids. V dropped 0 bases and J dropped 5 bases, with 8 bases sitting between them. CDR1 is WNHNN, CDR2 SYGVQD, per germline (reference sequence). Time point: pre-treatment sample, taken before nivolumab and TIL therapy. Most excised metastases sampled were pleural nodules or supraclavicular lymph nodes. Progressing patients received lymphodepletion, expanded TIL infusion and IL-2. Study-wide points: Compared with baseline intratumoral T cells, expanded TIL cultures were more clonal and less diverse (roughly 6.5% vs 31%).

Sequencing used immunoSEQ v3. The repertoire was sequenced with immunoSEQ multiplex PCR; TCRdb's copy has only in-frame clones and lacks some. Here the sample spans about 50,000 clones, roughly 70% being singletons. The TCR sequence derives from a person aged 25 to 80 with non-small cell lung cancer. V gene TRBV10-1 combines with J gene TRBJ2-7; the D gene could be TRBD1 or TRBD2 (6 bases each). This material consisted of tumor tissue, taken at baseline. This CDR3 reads CASSESGGNEQYF. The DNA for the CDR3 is TGCGCCAGCAGTGAGTCGGGGGGCAACGAGCAGTACTTC.